This TCR beta chain stems from a study of TIL therapy for anti-PD-1-resistant metastatic lung cancer. Study as a whole: Median patient age was 54, ranging 38-75 years. Half of patients were current or former smokers.

CDR3 size: 15 residues. V was trimmed by 7 bases and J by 4 bases, leaving 19 bases between them. Germline V gives CDR1 MNHEY, CDR2 SVGAGI. To note about this clone: Its specificity is unknown.

Notes on the study in general: The baseline peripheral repertoire was partially replaced by infused TIL clonotypes that later decayed.

This was the immunoSEQ v3 assay. Sequencing depth was approximately 1.8 million read pairs for survey level, about 5-6.5 million for deep. Generated by immunoSEQ multiplex PCR, the TCRdb table keeps only in-frame clones and is missing some. Among some 43,000 clones, around 80% were seen once, and the ten largest hold more than 12%. The time point: pre-treatment sample, taken before nivolumab and TIL therapy. The V call is TRBV6-5, the J call TRBJ1-2; the D gene is possibly TRBD1 (6 bases). The source is a man between 65 and 79 years old with non-small cell lung cancer. Sequenced here: blood, sampled at baseline. The CDR3 DNA is TGTGCCAGCAAGGGGATGGACAGAAAGTCCTATGGCTACACCTTC. Its translation is CASKGMDRKSYGYTF.